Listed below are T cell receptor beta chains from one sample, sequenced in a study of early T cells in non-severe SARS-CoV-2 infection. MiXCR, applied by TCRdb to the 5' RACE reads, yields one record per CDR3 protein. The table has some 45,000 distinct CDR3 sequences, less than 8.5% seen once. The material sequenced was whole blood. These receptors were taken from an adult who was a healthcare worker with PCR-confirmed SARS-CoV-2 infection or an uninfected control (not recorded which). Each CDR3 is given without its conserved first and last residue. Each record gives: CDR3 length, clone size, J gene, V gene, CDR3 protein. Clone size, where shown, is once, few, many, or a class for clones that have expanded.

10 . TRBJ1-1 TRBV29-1 SVEAPGIEAF
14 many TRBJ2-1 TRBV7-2 ASSPRRTLLHNEQF
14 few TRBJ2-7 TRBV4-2 ASSQRSGGALYEQY
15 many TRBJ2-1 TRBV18 ASSPVIRTSGDNEQF
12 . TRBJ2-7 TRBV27 ASSYRGIWDEQY
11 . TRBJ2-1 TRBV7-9 ASSQGQGEMQF
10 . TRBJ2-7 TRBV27 ASSLQGSPQY
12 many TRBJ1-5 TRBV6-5 ASRNGPTWEPQH
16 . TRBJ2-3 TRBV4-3 ASSSLFLAGGSTDTQY
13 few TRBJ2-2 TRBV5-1 ASSLGSTNTGELF
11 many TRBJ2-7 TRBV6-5 ASGTSGTYEQY
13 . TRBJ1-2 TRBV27 ASSLFRDRFYGYT
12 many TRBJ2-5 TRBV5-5 ASSFTIPQETQY
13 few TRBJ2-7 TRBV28 ASSFPGPNSYEQY
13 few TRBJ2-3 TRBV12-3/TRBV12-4 ASHGASGRTDTQY
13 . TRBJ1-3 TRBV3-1 ASSQRSYSGNTIY
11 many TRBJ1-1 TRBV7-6 ASSLGDRDRAF
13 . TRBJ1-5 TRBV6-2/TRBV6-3 ASSAPSQGISPQH
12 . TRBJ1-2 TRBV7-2 ASSLGGSSYGYT
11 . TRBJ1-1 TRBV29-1 SVYGDINTEAF
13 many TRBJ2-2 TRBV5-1 ASSMISGNTGELF
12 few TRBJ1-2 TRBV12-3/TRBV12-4 ASSFSDRPYGYT
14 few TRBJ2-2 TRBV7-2 ASTSYGTGHTGELF
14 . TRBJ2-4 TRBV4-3 ASSQRNRGAKNIQY
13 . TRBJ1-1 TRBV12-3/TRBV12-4 ASSSPNAPGTEAF
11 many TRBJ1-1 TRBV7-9 ASSLIIVLFAF
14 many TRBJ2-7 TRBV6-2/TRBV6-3 ASSTPPGTGGYEQY
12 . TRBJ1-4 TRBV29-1 SVGEGTANEKLF
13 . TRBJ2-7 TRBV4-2 ASSQEGLQDYEQY
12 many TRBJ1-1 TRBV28 ASSLGAVYAEAF
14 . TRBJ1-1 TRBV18 ASSPPVQGPNTEAF